The 18 T cell receptor beta chains given below trace back to one sample, sequenced in a study of T-cell memory formation after mild COVID-19. TCRdb re-called the 5' RACE reads with MiXCR, one entry per CDR3 protein. Of roughly 110,000 distinct CDR3 sequences detected, approximately 15% appear once; the ten largest clones hold around 40%. Material: PBMCs or a T cell subset sorted from them (not recorded which). These receptors were collected from a young man who had mild COVID-19 (a few samples of this study predate the infection). Cell type and time point are not known.

The rearrangement links TRBV6-4 to TRBJ2-2; D is unresolved. Germline V gene sequence: CDR1 MRHNA, CDR2 SNTAGT. V lost 3 bases and J 4 bases, leaving 15 bases between the germline ends. The CDR3 runs to 16 residues. CDR3 in DNA: TGTGCCAGCAGTGAGCGAGGCACCTGGTCCACCGGGGAGCTGTTTTTT. It specifies CASSERGTWSTGELFF.

This clonotype was observed many times. The chain recombines TRBV4-2 with TRBJ1-2; the D is unclear. This CDR3 contains 14 residues. Per the germline V gene, CDR1 is LGHNA and CDR2 is YNFKEQ. V gave up 4 bases and J gave up 7 bases, with 16 bases separating them. CDR3 residues: CASSPGMTLGGYTF. The CDR3 nucleotides are TGTGCCAGCAGCCCCGGAATGACTTTGGGTGGCTACACCTTC.

This clonotype was recorded a few times. This rearrangement joins TRBV11-2 to TRBJ2-1, with D possibly matching TRBD2 (5 bases). The CDR3 has 14 amino acids. V lost 7 bases and J lost 3, with 13 bases in between. The germline V gene has CDR1 SGHAT and CDR2 FQNNGV. Here the CDR3 reads CASMNGVDYNEQFF. The DNA for the CDR3 is TGTGCCAGCATGAACGGGGTGGACTACAATGAGCAGTTCTTC.

This sequence joins TRBV7-6 and TRBJ2-1, with 8 bases aligning to TRBD2. The junction had 5 bases not matched to a gene; V was cut back by 1 base and J by 6 bases. Looked up from germline, CDR1 is SGHVS and CDR2 is FNYEAQ. The length of the CDR3 is 15 residues. This CDR3 is CASSLGLAGPNEQFF. CDR3 bases: TGTGCCAGCAGCTTAGGGCTAGCGGGTCCCAATGAGCAGTTCTTC.

This clonotype was observed many times. V usage is TRBV4-1 and J usage is TRBJ2-5, with D perhaps matching TRBD1 (6 bases). The germline CDR1 and CDR2 sequences are MGHRA and YSYEKL. The CDR3 is made up of 14 amino acids. Deletions cut 2 bases from V and 7 bases from J, with 14 bases between. The CDR3 DNA reads TGCGCCAGCAGCCAAAGGGGGTCGTTTGGGACCCAGTACTTC. It yields the protein CASSQRGSFGTQYF.

In its sample, this clonotype was seen a few times. The V call is TRBV2, the J call TRBJ2-7; D perhaps matches TRBD1 (7 bases). Germline loops: CDR1 SNHLY, CDR2 FYNNEI. Trimming pared 8 bases from V and 6 bases from J, leaving 20 bases between. The CDR3 sequence is 14 residues long. The CDR3 is CASLAPGGLVEQYV. The CDR3 DNA reads TGTGCCAGCTTGGCCCCAGGGGGGTTAGTCGAGCAGTACGTC.

This clonotype was seen many times. The V gene is TRBV12-3 or TRBV12-4, the J gene TRBJ2-2; possibly TRBD1 for D (6 bases). Trimming left V 3 bases short and J 5 bases short, with 10 bases between. The CDR3 consists of 14 residues. The CDR3 region has the DNA TGTGCCAGCAGTTTCTCAGGGGAGACCGGGGAGCTGTTTTTT. Protein sequence: CASSFSGETGELFF.

The sample holds many counts of this clonotype. The rearrangement joins TRBV9 to TRBJ2-2; D is ambiguous. Between the trimmed V and J ends, which lost 4 bases and 8 bases, there was a span of 18 bases. This CDR3 is built from 15 residues. Per germline, CDR1 SGDLS and CDR2 YYNGEE. CDR3 nucleotides: TGTGCCAGCAGCTCACCAAGCAGGATGCGGGGGGAGCTGTTTTTT. Translated, it gives CASSSPSRMRGELFF.

This chain joins TRBV6-2 or TRBV6-3 and TRBJ2-2; the match to TRBD2 covers 8 bases. Germline V lookup: CDR1 MNHEY, CDR2 SVGEGT. This CDR3 spans 15 amino acids. The ends lost 0 bases at V and 7 bases at J; junction bases unmatched: 4. The CDR3 DNA is TGTGCCAGCAGTTACTCTCTCCGGGAGGGCGGGGAGCTGTTTTTT. Its protein is CASSYSLREGGELFF.

This clonotype has just a few counts. The chain links TRBV7-9 to TRBJ1-2; D is perhaps TRBD1 (6 bases). Germline CDR1 and CDR2: SEHNR and FQNEAQ (reference sequence). The CDR3 runs to 16 residues. Trimming took 3 bases from V and 2 from J, leaving 16 bases between them. This chain's CDR3 is CASSFSLNDRNYGYTF. The CDR3 nucleotides are TGTGCCAGCAGCTTTTCCCTCAATGACAGGAACTATGGCTACACCTTC.

This chain joins TRBV6-6 and TRBJ2-7; D is uncertain. Germline V lookup: CDR1 MNHNY, CDR2 SVGAGI (reference sequence). V was clipped by 1 base and J by 5 bases, with 9 bases between them. The CDR3 has 13 amino acids. This chain's CDR3 is CASSYFTPNEQYF. CDR3 in DNA: TGTGCCAGCAGTTACTTCACTCCCAACGAGCAGTACTTC.

There are a few counts of this clonotype. The V call is TRBV7-2, the J call TRBJ1-1, with D possibly matching TRBD1 (5 bases). The germline CDR1 and CDR2 sequences are SGHTA and FQGNSA. This CDR3 is 16 amino acids long. V dropped 3 bases and J dropped 3 bases, with 17 bases sitting between them. The CDR3 nucleotides are TGTGCCAGCAGCTTCGGGCAGGGCTTTAAGTACACTGAAGCTTTCTTT. Translating it yields CASSFGQGFKYTEAFF.

V is TRBV27 and J is TRBJ1-5; D unresolved. With 3 bases removed from V and 3 bases from J, the gap between germline ends came to 9 bases. Germline CDR1 reads MNHEY; CDR2 reads SMNVEV (reference sequence). This CDR3 contains 14 residues. The CDR3 DNA is TGTGCCAGCAGTTTGAGCGGATTCAATCAGCCCCAGCATTTT. Translation: CASSLSGFNQPQHF.

This sequence joins TRBV15 and TRBJ2-3; D gene ambiguous. The germline V and J ends were trimmed by 2 bases and 3 bases, with 6 bases remaining between them. The CDR3 is 13 residues long. Germline CDR1 and CDR2: LNHNV and YYDKDF (reference sequence). In nucleotides, the CDR3 is TGTGCCACCAGCAGACGGCGGACAGATACGCAGTATTTT. This codes for CATSRRRTDTQYF. The whole variable domain, remainder taken from reference TRBV15 and TRBJ2-3, is DAMVIQNPRYQVTQFGKPVTLSCSQTLNHNVMYWYQQKSSQAPKLLFHYYDKDFNNEADTPDNFQSRRPNTSFCFLDIRSPGLGDTAMYLCATSRRRTDTQYFGPGTRLTVL.

The chain links TRBV5-6 to TRBJ2-4, with 13 bases lining up with TRBD2. In germline, CDR1 is SGHDT, CDR2 YYEEEE. The CDR3 runs to 16 residues. Trimming removed 4 bases from V and 6 bases from J; junction bases left unmatched: 7. The CDR3 nucleotides read TGTGCCAGCAGCGATACTAGCGGGGGGGCGGTAAACATTCAGTACTTC. Protein: CASSDTSGGAVNIQYF.

This chain uses TRBV9 with TRBJ2-5; D perhaps matches TRBD2 (6 bases). V lost 1 base to trimming and J lost 2 bases, with 9 bases between them. Germline V gene data show CDR1 as SGDLS and CDR2 as YYNGEE. This CDR3 is built from 14 residues. CDR3 sequence: CASSVRGNQETQYF. CDR3 sequence (DNA): TGTGCCAGCAGCGTACGGGGGAATCAAGAGACCCAGTACTTC.

The chain links TRBV27 to TRBJ1-2; D is unclear. Deletions cut 0 bases from V and 2 bases from J, with 10 bases between. Germline-derived CDR1 and CDR2 are MNHEY and SMNVEV (reference sequence). This CDR3 has 15 amino acids. DNA of the CDR3: TGTGCCAGCAGTTTATCGATGACGGACAACTATGGCTACACCTTC. Translating it yields CASSLSMTDNYGYTF.

This clonotype was seen more than once but under ten times. J is TRBJ1-2 and V is TRBV10-3, with a possible D match to TRBD1 (5 bases). The CDR3 is 14 residues long. V was shortened by 8 bases and J by 3 bases, with 16 bases between the two germline ends. Per the germline V gene, CDR1 is ENHRY and CDR2 is SYGVKD. For the CDR3, the DNA is TGTGCCATCGGGACTCCTGGAGGATACTATGGCTACACCTTC. Its protein product is CAIGTPGGYYGYTF.